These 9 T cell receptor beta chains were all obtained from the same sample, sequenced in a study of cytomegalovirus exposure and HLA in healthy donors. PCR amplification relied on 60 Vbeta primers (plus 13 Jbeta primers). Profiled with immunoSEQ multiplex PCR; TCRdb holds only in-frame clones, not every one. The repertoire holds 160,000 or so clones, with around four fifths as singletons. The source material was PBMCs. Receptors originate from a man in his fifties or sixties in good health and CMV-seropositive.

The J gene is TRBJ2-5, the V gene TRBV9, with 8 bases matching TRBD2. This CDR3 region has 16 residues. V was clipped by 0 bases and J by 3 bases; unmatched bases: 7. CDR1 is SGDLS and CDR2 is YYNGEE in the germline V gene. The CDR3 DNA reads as TGTGCCAGCAGCGTAGAAGCGCGGGGGGAAGAAGAGACCCAGTACTTC. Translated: CASSVEARGEEETQYF.

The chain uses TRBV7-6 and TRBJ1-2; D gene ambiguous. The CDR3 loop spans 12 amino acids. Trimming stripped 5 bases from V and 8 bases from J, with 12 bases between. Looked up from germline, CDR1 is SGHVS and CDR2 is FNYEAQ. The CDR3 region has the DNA TGTGCCAGCAGCATGGGCCCGGCCGGCTACACCTTC. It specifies CASSMGPAGYTF.

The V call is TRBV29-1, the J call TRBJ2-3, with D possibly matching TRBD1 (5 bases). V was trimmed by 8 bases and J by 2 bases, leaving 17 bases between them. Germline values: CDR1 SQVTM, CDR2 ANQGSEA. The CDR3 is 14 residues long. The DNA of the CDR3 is TGCAGCTCTGATTTAGGCAGGGACACAGATACGCAGTATTTT. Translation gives CSSDLGRDTDTQYF.

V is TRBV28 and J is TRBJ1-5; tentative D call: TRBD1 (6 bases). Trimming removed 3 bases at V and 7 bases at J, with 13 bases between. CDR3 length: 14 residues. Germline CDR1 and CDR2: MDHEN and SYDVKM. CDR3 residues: CASSLGGQMQPQHF. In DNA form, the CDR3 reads TGTGCCAGCAGTTTGGGGGGGCAGATGCAGCCCCAGCATTTT.

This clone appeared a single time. In nucleotides, the CDR3 is TGTGCCAGCAGCCCAGGGGCCAGTTACAATGAGCAGTTCTTC. This gives the protein CASSPGASYNEQFF. This rearrangement joins TRBV2 to TRBJ2-1; tentative D call: TRBD1 (6 bases). V dropped 6 bases and J dropped 4 bases, with 13 bases sitting between them. There are 14 residues in the CDR3. Per the germline V gene, CDR1 is SNHLY and CDR2 is FYNNEI.

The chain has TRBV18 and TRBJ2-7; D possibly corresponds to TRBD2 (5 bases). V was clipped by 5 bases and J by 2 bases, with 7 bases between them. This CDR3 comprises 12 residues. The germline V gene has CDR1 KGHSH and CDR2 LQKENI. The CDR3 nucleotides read TGTGCCAGCTCAGAGGGCCCCTACGAGCAGTACTTC. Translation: CASSEGPYEQYF. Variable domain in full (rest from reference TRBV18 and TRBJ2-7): NAGVMQNPRHLVRRRGQEARLRCSPMKGHSHVYWYRQLPEEGLKFMVYLQKENIIDESGMPKERFSAEFPKEGPSILRIQQVVRGDSAAYFCASSEGPYEQYFGPGTRLTVT.

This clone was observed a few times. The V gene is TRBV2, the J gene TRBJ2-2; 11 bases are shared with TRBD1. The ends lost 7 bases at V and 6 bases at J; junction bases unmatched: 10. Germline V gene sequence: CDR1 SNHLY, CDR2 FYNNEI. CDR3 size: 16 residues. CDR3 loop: CASILTDRGRPGELFF. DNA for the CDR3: TGTGCCAGCATTCTAACGGACAGGGGGCGCCCCGGGGAGCTGTTTTTT.

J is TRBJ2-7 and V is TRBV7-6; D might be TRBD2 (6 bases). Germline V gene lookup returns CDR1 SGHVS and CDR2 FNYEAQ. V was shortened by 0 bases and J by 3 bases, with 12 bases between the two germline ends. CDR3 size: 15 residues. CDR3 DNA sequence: TGTGCCAGCAGCTTAGCCACGGGGACTGACTACGAGCAGTACTTC. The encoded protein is CASSLATGTDYEQYF.

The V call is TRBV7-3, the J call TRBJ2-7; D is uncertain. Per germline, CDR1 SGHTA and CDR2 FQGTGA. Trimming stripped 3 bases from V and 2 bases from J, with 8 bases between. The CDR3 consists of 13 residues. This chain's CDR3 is CASSLNPAYEQYF. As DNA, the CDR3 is TGTGCCAGCAGCTTGAATCCGGCCTACGAGCAGTACTTC.